The 22 T cell receptor beta chains below all came from one sample that was sequenced in a study of T cell clonality in common variable immunodeficiency. Here immunoSEQ multiplex PCR was the method, and the copy in TCRdb shows in-frame clones only, minus some. Listed for the sample are fewer than 75,000 clones, none seen a single time. Sequenced: peripheral blood mononuclear cells. Receptors were obtained from a person aged 18 to 70 in good health.

The sample holds many counts of this clone. The sequenced fragment ends 3 residues before the CDR3 boundary, so the rest is inferred from the germline J gene. The rearrangement links TRBV5-1 to TRBJ2-1; 13 bases are a match to TRBD2. The ends lost 4 bases at V and 7 bases at J; junction bases unmatched: 14. The CDR3 covers 18 residues. Germline lookup yields CDR1 SGHRS and CDR2 YFSETQ. The CDR3 region is CASSRTSGSPAEGNEQFF. The CDR3 bases that were read are TGCGCCAGCAGCCGGACTAGCGGGAGCCCAGCCGAGGGAAATGAG.

The sample holds many counts of this clone. The DNA read from the CDR3 is TGCAGCGTTGGGCGGGGGACTAATGAAAAA. The encoded protein is CSVGRGTNEK. The entire CDR3 is CSVGRGTNEKLFF. This sequence joins TRBV29-1 and TRBJ1-4; D might be TRBD1 (5 bases). The read ends 3 residues shy of where the CDR3 ends; the end is completed using the germline J gene. Trimming cost V 4 bases and J 2 bases, with 8 bases left between them. Germline V CDR1 and CDR2: SQVTM, ANQGSEA. The CDR3 length is 13 residues.

In this sample, this clone turned up many times. The read comes to an end 3 residues before the CDR3 does, leaving the germline J gene to fill in the end. The V and J genes are TRBV5-1 and TRBJ1-5; D remains unclear. This CDR3 is built from 13 residues. The germline V and J ends were trimmed by 2 bases and 9 bases, with 12 bases remaining between them. Germline V gene data show CDR1 as SGHRS and CDR2 as YFSETQ. CDR3 bases read: TGCGCCAGCAGCTTAAACCAGGCCTCGCCC. Encoded protein: CASSLNQASP. The whole CDR3 reads CASSLNQASPQHF.

This clone was recorded many times. Read coverage stops 3 residues before the CDR3 terminus; the germline J gene supplies the remainder. The chain links TRBV27 to TRBJ2-1, with 10 bases fitting TRBD1. V shed 5 bases, J shed 6 bases, and the junction held 10 bases outside the gene matches. Germline CDR1 MNHEY, CDR2 SMNVEV (reference sequence). The CDR3 covers 16 residues. CDR3 DNA, as far as it was read: TGTGCCAGCAGTATCCGGGACAGGGGTTTCCTCAATGAG. Amino acids: CASSIRDRGFLNE. The whole CDR3 region reads CASSIRDRGFLNEQFF.

This clone was seen many times. The CDR3 goes on 3 residues after the read ends, and that part is filled in from the germline J gene. The chain has TRBV20-1 and TRBJ2-1; TRBD2 aligns across 12 bases. There are 13 residues in the CDR3. CDR1 and CDR2 (germline): DFQATT, SNEGSKA (reference sequence). V gave up 3 bases and J gave up 8 bases; unmatched junction bases: 2. The part of the CDR3 DNA that was read is TGCAGTGCTAGGACTAGCGGGAGCTATGAG. This sequence encodes CSARTSGSYE. The CDR3 in its entirety is CSARTSGSYEQFF.

This clone was counted many times. CDR3 DNA (partial): TGTGCCAGCAGTTTATGGGTCCCATTCAAGAGCGGGCCCTCCTACGAG. The encoded protein is CASSLWVPFKSGPSYE. The complete CDR3 sequence is CASSLWVPFKSGPSYEQYF. This rearrangement joins TRBV28 to TRBJ2-7, with TRBD2 as a possible D gene (6 bases). Read sequence stops 3 residues before the CDR3 end, and the germline J gene provides the missing end. V was shortened by 0 bases and J by 0 bases, with 21 bases between the two germline ends. The germline CDR1 and CDR2 sequences are MDHEN and SYDVKM. This CDR3 spans 19 amino acids.

This clone was seen many times. The CDR3 end falls 3 residues outside the read, so it is completed with the germline J gene. V is TRBV5-1 and J is TRBJ1-4; 7 bases match TRBD1. The CDR3 length is 15 residues. Trimming removed 4 bases from V and 5 bases from J; junction bases left unmatched: 8. The germline gives CDR1 SGHRS, CDR2 YFSETQ. CDR3 in amino acids: CASSLRQGTNEKLFF. The covered CDR3 bases are TGCGCCAGCAGCCTGCGACAGGGTACCAATGAAAAA. The full variable domain, in which reference TRBV5-1 and TRBJ1-4 provide the parts outside the CDR3, is KAGVTQTPRYLIKTRGQQVTLSCSPISGHRSVSWYQQTPGQGLQFLFEYFSETQRNKGNFPGRFSGRQFSNSRSEMNVSTLELGDSALYLCASSLRQGTNEKLFFGSGTQLSVL.

This clone was detected many times. The sequenced fragment ends 3 residues before the CDR3 boundary, so the rest is inferred from the germline J gene. The V and J genes are TRBV10-2 and TRBJ2-7; D is undetermined. This CDR3 region has 13 residues. V was trimmed by 0 bases and J by 3 bases, leaving 6 bases between them. In germline, CDR1 is WSHSY, CDR2 SAAADI. This chain's CDR3 is CASSESGSYEQYF. The sequenced part of the CDR3 DNA is TGCGCCAGCAGTGAGTCGGGCAGCTACGAG.

Many counts were recorded for this clone. Read coverage stops 3 residues before the CDR3 terminus; the germline J gene supplies the remainder. This chain links TRBV7-3 with TRBJ1-2; a weak D match, TRBD1 (5 bases). CDR1 is SGHTA and CDR2 is FQGTGA in the germline V gene. The length of the CDR3 is 15 residues. V was pared by 0 bases and J by 7 bases, with 15 bases between. The chain's CDR3 is CASSLTSGGKGGYTF. The DNA read from the CDR3 is TGTGCCAGCAGCTTAACGTCTGGGGGGAAGGGTGGC.

There are many counts of this clone. The read ends 3 residues before the CDR3 terminus; that terminus is restored from the germline J gene. The chain carries TRBV19 and TRBJ2-1, with 12 bases aligning to TRBD2. Germline V gives CDR1 LNHDA, CDR2 SQIVND (reference sequence). The CDR3 runs 15 residues. V was pared by 5 bases and J by 7 bases, with 6 bases of the junction left unmatched. The CDR3 sequence is CASSPMTSGGNEQFF. CDR3 DNA (partial): TGTGCCAGTAGTCCAATGACTAGCGGGGGAAATGAG.

This clone was observed at least ten times. The missing CDR3 end, 3 residues past where the read stops, is filled in from the germline J gene. V usage is TRBV7-8 and J usage is TRBJ2-2, with 9 bases matching TRBD1. Germline V gene sequence: CDR1 SGHVS, CDR2 FQNEAQ. V gave up 6 bases and J gave up 4 bases; unmatched junction bases: 6. The CDR3 contains 15 residues. CDR3 loop: CASSKGQGLTGELFF. The covered CDR3 bases are TGTGCCAGCAGTAAGGGACAGGGCCTCACCGGGGAG.

This clone was counted at least ten times. The CDR3 end lies 3 residues beyond the end of the read and is filled in from the germline J gene. The chain is built from TRBV6-8 and TRBJ1-2; D gene ambiguous. Germline V lookup: CDR1 MNHGY, CDR2 SAAAGT. V was clipped by 8 bases and J by 1 base, with 8 bases between them. This CDR3 spans 12 amino acids. The part of the CDR3 DNA that was read is TGTGCCAGCCTACCCCGTAACTATGGC. Translating it yields CASLPRNYG. The full CDR3 is CASLPRNYGYTF.

This clone showed up many times. The DNA ends 3 residues before the CDR3 does, and the rest of the CDR3 is filled in from the germline J gene. V is TRBV7-9 and J is TRBJ1-1, with a tentative D call TRBD1 (5 bases). The CDR3 is 13 amino acids. Germline values: CDR1 SEHNR, CDR2 FQNEAQ (reference sequence). V was cut by 6 bases and J by 7 bases, with 15 bases left in between. The sequenced CDR3 bases are TGTGCCAGCAGAGGCGGGGGGGACGATGAA. Its translation: CASRGGGDDE. The entire CDR3 reads CASRGGGDDEAFF.

This clone was picked up many times. CDR3 in amino acids: CASSLSSGMYQETQYF. Incomplete CDR3 DNA: TGTGCCAGCAGCTTGTCTAGCGGGATGTACCAAGAGACC. V usage is TRBV5-4 and J usage is TRBJ2-5; 9 positions agree with TRBD2. Coverage ceases 3 residues before the CDR3 finishes, and the germline J gene fills in the end. Germline V lookup: CDR1 SGHNT, CDR2 YYREEE (reference sequence). V trimming: 1 base; J trimming: 0 bases; junction bases outside the gene matches: 4. The length of the CDR3 is 16 residues.

A note on this clone: The read ends 3 residues shy of where the CDR3 ends; the end is completed using the germline J gene. The gene calls are TRBV20-1 and TRBJ2-7; D unclear. Germline-derived CDR1 and CDR2 are DFQATT and SNEGSKA (reference sequence). The V and J ends lost 6 bases and 3 bases respectively, with 15 bases between them. The CDR3 length is 13 residues. The CDR3 here is CSAADGQNYEQYF. The CDR3 DNA, read in part, is TGCAGTGCCGCCGATGGCCAGAACTACGAG.

This clone came up many times. Read sequence stops 3 residues before the CDR3 end, and the germline J gene provides the missing end. The chain is built from TRBV7-2 and TRBJ1-5; a possible D gene is TRBD1 (5 bases). V lost 2 bases, J lost 1 base, and 9 bases lay in between. This CDR3 contains 15 residues. The germline V gene has CDR1 SGHTA and CDR2 FQGNSA. The DNA read from the CDR3 is TGTGCCAGCAGCTTACACAGGTGGAGCAATCAGCCC. This gives the protein CASSLHRWSNQP. The full CDR3 protein is CASSLHRWSNQPQHF.

In its sample, this clone was seen many times. The observed sequence ends 3 residues before the CDR3 terminus, with the missing tail filled in from the germline J gene. The chain uses TRBV6-2 or TRBV6-3 and TRBJ2-7, with 9 bases fitting TRBD1. J gave up 5 bases and V 3 bases, and 5 bases lay outside the gene matches. The CDR3 consists of 14 residues. In germline, CDR1 is MNHEY, CDR2 SVGEGT. This CDR3 is CASSYNRGRDEQYF. The sequenced part of the CDR3 DNA is TGTGCCAGCAGTTATAACAGGGGGCGCGACGAG.

This clone was observed many times. The CDR3 is cut off 3 residues early in the read; its end comes from the germline J gene. J is TRBJ1-5 and V is TRBV30; D may be TRBD1 (5 bases). The V and J ends lost 3 bases and 2 bases respectively, with 11 bases between them. The germline V gene has CDR1 GTSNPN and CDR2 SVGIG (reference sequence). The CDR3 consists of 14 residues. The sequenced part of the CDR3 DNA is TGTGCCTGGAGGCAGGGTTCGGGCAATCAGCCC. Protein sequence: CAWRQGSGNQP. The entire CDR3 protein reads CAWRQGSGNQPQHF.

This clone was seen ten or more times. The read finishes 3 residues shy of the CDR3 end, and the germline J gene is used to complete it. V and J are TRBV11-2 and TRBJ2-7; 8 positions match TRBD2. Germline lookup yields CDR1 SGHAT and CDR2 FQNNGV. Germline trimming cut 4 bases from V and 2 bases from J; bases unmatched to any gene: 4. This CDR3 spans 14 amino acids. Here the CDR3 reads CASSSGLATYEQYF. The CDR3 bases that were read are TGTGCCAGCAGCTCAGGACTAGCCACCTACGAG.

This clone was counted ten times or more. The CDR3 end is not reached by the read, which stops 3 residues before it; the germline J gene fills it in. The chain recombines TRBV2 with TRBJ2-3; D possibly corresponds to TRBD1 (5 bases). V shed 9 bases and J shed 0 bases, with 10 bases lying between them. The germline V gene has CDR1 SNHLY and CDR2 FYNNEI. The CDR3 has 13 amino acids. The CDR3 loop is CARRQISTDTQYF. The sequenced CDR3 bases are TGTGCCAGACGACAGATCAGCACAGATACG.

This clone showed up just a few times. The read halts 3 residues ahead of the CDR3 end, with the missing end drawn from the germline J gene. The chain carries TRBV19 and TRBJ2-1, with 11 nucleotides matching TRBD2. The ends lost 10 bases at V and 8 bases at J; junction bases unmatched: 10. CDR1 LNHDA and CDR2 SQIVND come from the germline V gene (reference sequence). The CDR3 has 14 residues. The CDR3 bases that were read are TGTGCCACCCAACTAGCGGGGGCTGTGTATGAG. It specifies CATQLAGAVYE. The entire CDR3 is CATQLAGAVYEQFF.

This clone was counted many times. The read ends 3 residues before the CDR3 terminus; that terminus is restored from the germline J gene. The chain couples TRBV29-1 to TRBJ2-7, with TRBD2 matching 15 bases. The V and J ends lost 1 base and 6 bases, in that order; junction bases with no gene match: 7. CDR3 length equals 16 residues. CDR1 SQVTM and CDR2 ANQGSEA come from the germline V gene. The CDR3 bases that were read are TGCAGCGTTGAAGTACGTCCGGGACTAGCGGGGGGCGAG. This sequence encodes CSVEVRPGLAGGE. The entire CDR3 protein is CSVEVRPGLAGGEQYF.